Shown below are 11 T cell receptor beta chains from a single sample sequenced in a study of Tregs in tolerant kidney transplant recipients (dated by TCRdb to between 2018 and 2020). Library method: the immunoSEQ multiplex PCR assay. TCRdb took this table from immuneACCESS and kept in-frame rearrangements with V and J called. Such tables lack part of the clones; where checked against another copy, unresolved V genes explain under half of the gap, and the rest is unexplained. The sample table lists some 55,000 clones, 80% to 90% of them with a count of one. The top ten clones comprise 2.1% of the sample. The intended sense of this specimen's time point label: blood sample drawn before combined kidney and bone marrow transplant. The source was Tregs from blood, collected before the transplant. The source is a human donor who received a combined kidney and bone marrow transplant.

The J gene is TRBJ1-4, the V gene TRBV19; D gene uncertain. From germline, CDR1 is LNHDA and CDR2 SQIVND (reference sequence). V gave up 6 bases and J gave up 5 bases, with 10 bases separating them. This CDR3 region has 13 residues. Here the CDR3 DNA reads TGTGCCAGTAGCCGGTACTCCAATGAAAAACTGTTTTTT. It specifies CASSRYSNEKLFF.

The CDR3 DNA reads as TGTGCCAGCAGCGAGCCCCGGGGCTCCTATAATTCACCCCTCCACTTT. Its translation is CASSEPRGSYNSPLHF. V is TRBV9 and J is TRBJ1-6; D is unclear. In germline, CDR1 is SGDLS, CDR2 YYNGEE. V was clipped by 3 bases and J by 0 bases, with 10 bases between them. The CDR3 contains 16 residues.

The chain has TRBV2 and TRBJ1-1; 8 nucleotides agree with TRBD1. CDR1 and CDR2 (germline): SNHLY, FYNNEI. The CDR3 length is 14 residues. V shed 4 bases, J shed 11 bases, and the junction held 12 bases outside the gene matches. CDR3 in amino acids: CASSAPGGPGAAFF. The CDR3 region has the DNA TGTGCCAGCAGTGCCCCAGGGGGCCCGGGGGCGGCTTTCTTT. Looking up the rest from reference TRBV2 and TRBJ1-1 gives the full variable domain: EPEVTQTPSHQVTQMGQEVILRCVPISNHLYFYWYRQILGQKVEFLVSFYNNEISEKSEIFDDQFSVERPDGSNFTLKIRSTKLEDSAMYFCASSAPGGPGAAFFGQGTRLTVV.

The chain couples TRBV5-1 to TRBJ2-5; D is possibly TRBD2 (7 bases). Germline CDR1 is SGHRS and CDR2 is YFSETQ. The CDR3 is 17 amino acids. Trimming pared 0 bases from V and 1 base from J, leaving 16 bases between. The CDR3 coding sequence is TGCGCCAGCAGCTTGGCCCTTGGCGGGGGCCCCCAAGAGACCCAGTACTTC. This sequence encodes CASSLALGGGPQETQYF. Full variable domain (remainder filled in from reference TRBV5-1 and TRBJ2-5): KAGVTQTPRYLIKTRGQQVTLSCSPISGHRSVSWYQQTPGQGLQFLFEYFSETQRNKGNFPGRFSGRQFSNSRSEMNVSTLELGDSALYLCASSLALGGGPQETQYFGPGTRLLVL.

The V gene is TRBV5-1, the J gene TRBJ1-2, with 7 bases lining up with TRBD1. V shed 4 bases, J shed 0 bases, and the junction held 3 bases outside the gene matches. In germline, CDR1 is SGHRS, CDR2 YFSETQ. The CDR3 totals 14 residues. The CDR3 here is CASSTQGPNYGYTF. In DNA form, the CDR3 reads TGCGCCAGCAGCACACAGGGGCCTAACTATGGCTACACCTTC.

This sequence joins TRBV7-9 and TRBJ2-3; 9 bases are shared with TRBD1. CDR3 length: 17 amino acids. V shed 6 bases, J shed 6 bases, and the junction held 16 bases outside the gene matches. Germline V gene lookup returns CDR1 SEHNR and CDR2 FQNEAQ (reference sequence). As DNA, the CDR3 is TGTGCCAGCAGTGACGGGACAGGGATTCTCCTCGGGGATACGCAGTATTTT. Its translation is CASSDGTGILLGDTQYF.

The chain recombines TRBV11-3 with TRBJ1-1; D unclear. Germline lookup yields CDR1 SGHNT and CDR2 YENEEA. V lost 1 base to trimming and J lost 3 bases, with 9 bases between them. The CDR3 covers 14 residues. The CDR3 DNA is TGTGCCAGCAGCTTAGGTCCTAGGGACACTGAAGCTTTCTTT. It codes for CASSLGPRDTEAFF.

This chain connects TRBV18 to TRBJ2-3; D might be TRBD2 (6 bases). There are 15 residues in the CDR3. V lost 6 bases to trimming and J lost 0 bases, with 13 bases between them. In germline, CDR1 is KGHSH, CDR2 LQKENI. The DNA of the CDR3 is TGTGCCAGCTCTCCGGACTACCTTAGCACAGATACGCAGTATTTT. Its translation is CASSPDYLSTDTQYF.

This clone was detected once. V and J are TRBV4-1 and TRBJ2-5; 11 bases match TRBD1. Germline V CDR1 and CDR2: MGHRA, YSYEKL. The CDR3 sequence is 17 residues long. The junction had 12 bases not matched to a gene; V was cut back by 2 bases and J by 7 bases. CDR3 sequence (DNA): TGCGCCAGCAGCCAACTAATCTTGGACAGGGGGCACGCGACCCAGTACTTC. Encoded protein: CASSQLILDRGHATQYF.

The chain couples TRBV5-1 to TRBJ2-7, with D perhaps given as TRBD1 or TRBD2 (5 bases each). Trimming took 2 bases from V and 1 from J, leaving 13 bases between them. This CDR3 has 15 residues. The germline CDR1 and CDR2 sequences are SGHRS and YFSETQ. The CDR3 DNA reads as TGCGCCAGCAGCTTCCGGGCCGAGGGGTCCTACGAGCAGTACTTC. It translates to CASSFRAEGSYEQYF.

This clone has just one count. The gene calls are TRBV7-2 and TRBJ1-1, with D unclear. Germline CDR1 and CDR2: SGHTA and FQGNSA. V was cut by 4 bases and J by 3 bases, with 9 bases left in between. The CDR3 consists of 13 residues. The CDR3 DNA follows: TGTGCCAGCAGCTCCCGATCATACACTGAAGCTTTCTTT. Encoded protein: CASSSRSYTEAFF.